The clone carrying this T cell receptor beta chain was counted between two and nine times. A read error may explain this, as a much larger clone is one base away. This sample stems from a study of Graves' ophthalmopathy and Graves' hyperthyroidism. The V gene's germline CDR1 is MNHEY and CDR2 SVGAGI. The CDR3 extends over 14 amino acids. The study amplified TCR beta CDR3 regions using RNA transcripts. Second-round multiplex PCR came after a first-round RT-PCR that employed HTBI primers. TCRdb called the multiplex PCR reads again in MiXCR, with one record for every CDR3 protein. The table shows approximately 460,000 distinct CDR3 sequences, with 13% to 15% occurring only once.

The clonotype originates from a woman aged 25 to 39 with Graves' ophthalmopathy. Sample: blood. J is TRBJ1-1 and V is TRBV6-5; D remains unclear. CDR3 in amino acids: CAGSPSARRTEAFF. Written as DNA, the CDR3 is TGTGCCGGCAGTCCCTCGGCAAGAAGGACTGAAGCTTTCTTT.